Listed below are T cell receptor beta chains from one sample, sequenced in a study of ipilimumab plus nivolumab after autologous stem cell transplantation. The assay was immunoSEQ multiplex PCR, and TCRdb's table has in-frame clones only and misses some. The sample gives approximately 80,000 clones, 75% to 85% of which show up once; around 2% is in the top ten. Sequenced here: PBMCs, sampled in a trial of ipilimumab plus nivolumab as post-transplant consolidation. The receptor source for this set is a male donor with diffuse large B-cell lymphoma. CDR3s include the opening cysteine and the closing phenylalanine or tryptophan. The D gene is left open where the match is weak. Rows may omit the clone size; those that give it use once, few, many or a size class.

>TRBJ1-6|TRBV7-9|-|TRBD1
CASSQWDSNSPLHF
TGTGCCAGCAGCCAGTGGGACAGCAATTCACCCCTCCACTTT
>TRBJ2-3|TRBV10-3|-|-
CAIREAVTDTQYF
TGTGCCATCAGAGAGGCGGTCACAGATACGCAGTATTTT
>TRBJ2-5|TRBV7-9|-|TRBD2
CASSFIPGGGETQYF
TGTGCCAGCAGCTTTATCCCGGGGGGTGGAGAGACCCAGTACTTC
>TRBJ2-2|TRBV5-1|-|-
CASSLEGAGELFF
TGCGCCAGCAGCTTGGAGGGAGCCGGGGAGCTGTTTTTT
>TRBJ2-5|TRBV27|-|-
CASSLVAGVYQETQYF
TGTGCCAGCAGCCTAGTTGCAGGAGTGTACCAAGAGACCCAGTACTTC
>TRBJ2-1|TRBV6-5|-|-
CASSYGGGNNEQFF
TGTGCCAGCAGTTACGGCGGCGGAAACAATGAGCAGTTCTTC
>TRBJ2-5|TRBV10-3|-|TRBD2
CAISSGLEGTQYF
TGTGCCATCAGTTCCGGACTAGAAGGGACCCAGTACTTC
>TRBJ2-1|TRBV11-2|-|TRBD2
CASSLRAGALNNEQFF
TGTGCCAGCAGCTTGAGAGCGGGGGCCCTGAACAATGAGCAGTTCTTC
>TRBJ2-5|TRBV4-2|once|TRBD1
CASRGQGGQETQYF
TGTGCCAGCAGGGGACAGGGGGGACAAGAGACCCAGTACTTC
>TRBJ2-7|TRBV6-1|-|TRBD2
CATQLRPSGNYEQYF
TGTGCCACCCAACTGCGTCCTAGCGGGAACTACGAGCAGTACTTC
>TRBJ1-3|TRBV6-5|-|-
CASRPRASGNTIYF
TGTGCCAGCCGTCCTCGGGCTTCTGGAAACACCATATATTTT
>TRBJ1-1|TRBV19|-|TRBD1
CASSIRGSTEAFF
TGTGCCAGTAGTATCAGGGGGTCCACTGAAGCTTTCTTT
>TRBJ2-2|TRBV19|-|-
CASSIWPSPGELFF
TGTGCCAGTAGTATATGGCCTAGCCCGGGGGAGCTGTTTTTT
>TRBJ2-3|TRBV2|-|-
CASSALALSTDTQYF
TGTGCCAGCAGTGCTCTGGCACTAAGCACAGATACGCAGTATTTT
>TRBJ1-1|TRBV7-9|-|-
CASTLSSDTEAFF
TGTGCCAGCACCCTCTCAAGTGACACTGAAGCTTTCTTT
>TRBJ2-7|TRBV7-2|few|TRBD2
CASSLAGGSSYEQYF
TGTGCCAGCAGCTTAGCGGGCGGGAGCTCCTACGAGCAGTACTTC
>TRBJ1-1|TRBV19|-|-
CASLRGETEAFF
TGTGCCAGCCTCCGGGGGGAAACTGAAGCTTTCTTT
>TRBJ1-3|TRBV7-9|-|TRBD1
CASSPTGLGNTIYF
TGTGCCAGCAGCCCGACAGGGTTAGGAAACACCATATATTTT
>TRBJ1-2|TRBV10-1|-|-
CASSGAATNYGYTF
TGCGCCAGCAGTGGGGCAGCTACGAACTATGGCTACACCTTC
>TRBJ1-2|TRBV25-1|-|-
CASNTANYGYTF
TGTGCCAGCAACACCGCTAACTATGGCTACACCTTC
>TRBJ1-2|TRBV4-1|-|TRBD1
CASSQARGDREGYTF
TGTGCCAGCAGCCAAGCGAGGGGAGACAGGGAAGGCTACACCTTC
>TRBJ2-2|TRBV19|-|-
CASSIVAGVNTGELFF
TGTGCCAGTAGTATTGTGGCCGGCGTGAACACCGGGGAGCTGTTTTTT
>TRBJ1-4|TRBV4-1|few|-
CASSQPDSNEKLFF
TGCGCCAGCAGCCAACCGGACAGTAATGAAAAACTGTTTTTT
>TRBJ1-2|TRBV25-1|-|-
CASRGTASYGYTF
TGTGCCAGCCGAGGAACAGCAAGTTATGGCTACACCTTC
>TRBJ2-7|TRBV7-8|few|-
CASSSRAGFGYEQYF
TGTGCCAGCAGCTCCCGGGCAGGCTTCGGCTACGAGCAGTACTTC